These T cell receptor beta chains were read from a single sample in a study of identical twins. TCRdb itself ran the 5' RACE reads through MiXCR, one entry per CDR3 protein. In the table there are around 230,000 distinct CDR3 sequences, less than 9.5% of which are singletons. Sequencing used memory (CD45RO+) T cells sorted from blood. Receptors originate from a woman younger than 35 in good health. Both conserved end residues are part of each CDR3. Fields, in order: J gene, V gene, CDR3 protein.

J: TRBJ2-3; V: TRBV7-9; CDR3: CASSFGTSDTQYF
J: TRBJ2-5; V: TRBV12-3/TRBV12-4; CDR3: CASSPLGGGETQYF
J: TRBJ1-6; V: TRBV7-2; CDR3: CASSFAGTRNSPLHF
J: TRBJ2-1; V: TRBV6-2/TRBV6-3; CDR3: CASSYRHPSYNEQFF
J: TRBJ1-5; V: TRBV2; CDR3: CATRQGTVSNQPQHF
J: TRBJ2-1; V: TRBV2; CDR3: CASSGQWGGEQFF
J: TRBJ2-4; V: TRBV5-1; CDR3: CASSPTVPNIQYF
J: TRBJ1-1; V: TRBV20-1; CDR3: CSAFDTEAFF
J: TRBJ1-6; V: TRBV6-6; CDR3: CASRQGMNSPLHF
J: TRBJ2-5; V: TRBV5-1; CDR3: CASRLAGGVGEQETQYF
J: TRBJ1-5; V: TRBV30; CDR3: CAWSGGNQPQHF
J: TRBJ2-3; V: TRBV5-1; CDR3: CASSLARSGAYTDTQYF
J: TRBJ1-6; V: TRBV2; CDR3: CASIGGLRGSPLHF
J: TRBJ2-7; V: TRBV12-3/TRBV12-4; CDR3: CASSLTGIFYEQYF
J: TRBJ1-1; V: TRBV12-3/TRBV12-4; CDR3: CASSSQATNTEAFF
J: TRBJ1-1; V: TRBV12-3/TRBV12-4; CDR3: CASSPQMNTEAFF
J: TRBJ2-3; V: TRBV29-1; CDR3: CSVNRVEDTQYF
J: TRBJ2-3; V: TRBV7-6; CDR3: CASSSRTGTDTQYF
J: TRBJ1-5; V: TRBV20-1; CDR3: CSAATGNQPQHF
J: TRBJ2-7; V: TRBV20-1; CDR3: CSATSTGEAYEQYF
J: TRBJ1-6; V: TRBV7-2; CDR3: CASSWDRTTSPLHF
J: TRBJ2-3; V: TRBV15; CDR3: CATSRDHPRTDTQYF
J: TRBJ2-7; V: TRBV20-1; CDR3: CSARLAGSPYEQYF
J: TRBJ2-6; V: TRBV27; CDR3: CASSRFVGSGANVLTF
J: TRBJ2-5; V: TRBV28; CDR3: CASSHLQGGQETQYF
J: TRBJ2-1; V: TRBV7-9; CDR3: CASSPAGWGYNEQFF
J: TRBJ2-5; V: TRBV20-1; CDR3: CSARNPREIGETQYF
J: TRBJ2-4; V: TRBV19; CDR3: CASTSDGTPIAKNIQYF
J: TRBJ2-7; V: TRBV12-3/TRBV12-4; CDR3: CASSLMSAYEQYF
J: TRBJ2-2; V: TRBV19; CDR3: CASSIGRNNGELFF
J: TRBJ2-7; V: TRBV6-5; CDR3: CASSFLSGTVTYF
J: TRBJ2-3; V: TRBV30; CDR3: CAWGLAGGRPDTQYF
J: TRBJ2-3; V: TRBV7-9; CDR3: CASSLVYLVTTTDTQYF
J: TRBJ2-7; V: TRBV20-1; CDR3: CSALRGQYYEQYF
J: TRBJ2-5; V: TRBV7-9; CDR3: CASSPPNSVGQETQYF
J: TRBJ1-4; V: TRBV20-1; CDR3: CSARDRTGLHEKLFF
J: TRBJ2-3; V: TRBV13; CDR3: CASSLEGGRDTQYF
J: TRBJ1-5; V: TRBV25-1; CDR3: CASSSTELESTNQPQHF
J: TRBJ1-2; V: TRBV5-1; CDR3: CASSLDGGGYGYTF
J: TRBJ2-1; V: TRBV9; CDR3: CASSHFSGEGNEQFF
J: TRBJ2-3; V: TRBV29-1; CDR3: CSVDLPGTDTQYF
J: TRBJ2-1; V: TRBV20-1; CDR3: CSASKWTPTGQEQFF
J: TRBJ2-7; V: TRBV18; CDR3: CASSLTLDSYEQYF
J: TRBJ1-1; V: TRBV20-1; CDR3: CSARGSRGVTEAFF